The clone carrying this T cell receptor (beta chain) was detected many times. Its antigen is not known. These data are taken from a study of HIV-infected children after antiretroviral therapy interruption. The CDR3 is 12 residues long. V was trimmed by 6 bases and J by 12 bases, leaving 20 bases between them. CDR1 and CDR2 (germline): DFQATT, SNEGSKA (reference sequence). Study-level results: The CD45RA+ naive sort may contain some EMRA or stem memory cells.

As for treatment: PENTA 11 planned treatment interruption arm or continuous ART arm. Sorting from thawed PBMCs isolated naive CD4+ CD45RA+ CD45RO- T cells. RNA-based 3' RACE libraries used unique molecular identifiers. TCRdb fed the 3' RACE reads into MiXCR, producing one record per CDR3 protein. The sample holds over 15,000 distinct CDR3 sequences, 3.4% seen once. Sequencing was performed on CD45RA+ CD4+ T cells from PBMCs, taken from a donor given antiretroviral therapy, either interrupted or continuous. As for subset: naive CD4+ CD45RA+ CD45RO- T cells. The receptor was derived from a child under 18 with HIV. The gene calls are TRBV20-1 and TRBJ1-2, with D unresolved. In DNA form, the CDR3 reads TGCAGTGCGAGCAGTACGGGAATACCCAACACCTTC. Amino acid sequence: CSASSTGIPNTF.